This T cell receptor beta chain was found in a study of cytomegalovirus exposure and HLA in healthy donors. Germline CDR1 and CDR2: MNHNS and SASEGT. This CDR3 has 11 residues. The V end lost 6 bases, the J end lost 4 bases, and 4 bases lay between the germline ends. Points on this clone: Its cognate antigen is unknown.

60 Vbeta and 13 Jbeta primers were used in PCR. Clones were sequenced by immunoSEQ multiplex PCR, and TCRdb holds only the in-frame ones, with some missing. Among some 150,000 clones listed, approximately 80% were seen once. Study findings and constraints: Later on, analysis showed that most CMV-associated TCR beta chains appeared to be HLA-restricted.

The TCR originated in a man younger than 45 in good health and CMV-seropositive. The sequenced sample was PBMCs. The rearrangement links TRBV6-1 to TRBJ1-5; D is ambiguous. CDR3 sequence reads: CASRQNQPQHF. The CDR3 DNA reads as TGTGCCAGCAGACAAAATCAGCCCCAGCATTTT.